The 4 T cell receptor beta chains listed next were all sequenced from one sample in a study of blood T cell repertoires in COVID-19. Libraries were prepared by immunoSEQ multiplex PCR; TCRdb keeps only in-frame clonotypes and omits some of them. This sample carries 200,000 to 250,000 clones, around 83% of them seen once, and the ten largest clones take around 7.2%. The sequenced sample was peripheral blood. All receptors derive from a woman aged 45-60 years with acute or convalescent COVID-19.

The chain carries TRBV5-1 and TRBJ1-1, with D tentatively TRBD1 (5 bases). V lost 8 bases to trimming and J lost 1 base, with 15 bases between them. Germline CDR1 and CDR2: SGHRS and YFSETQ. The CDR3 contains 14 residues. The CDR3: CASTGRAGNTEAFF. In nucleotides, the CDR3 is TGCGCCAGTACCGGCAGGGCAGGGAACACTGAAGCTTTCTTT.

J is TRBJ2-2 and V is TRBV5-4, with D uncertain. Germline CDR1 SGHNT, CDR2 YYREEE (reference sequence). The CDR3 runs to 15 residues. The V gene lost 0 bases and the J gene lost 4 bases, with 10 bases spanning the gap. CDR3 protein: CASSLDPTVTGELFF. For the CDR3, the DNA is TGTGCCAGCAGCTTGGACCCTACGGTCACCGGGGAGCTGTTTTTT.

As to this clone: The identical CDR3 is also encoded by other nucleotide sequences in the sample. The chain links TRBV6-6 to TRBJ2-7; D perhaps matches TRBD2 (6 bases). Germline loops: CDR1 MNHNY, CDR2 SVGAGI (reference sequence). The CDR3 runs 12 residues. V lost 0 bases and J lost 6, with 6 bases in between. CDR3 residues: CASSYSGGEQYF. Here the CDR3 DNA reads TGTGCCAGCAGTTACTCCGGGGGCGAGCAGTACTTC.

This clone was observed at least ten times. The rearrangement uses TRBV11-2 and TRBJ2-7; 7 nucleotides align to TRBD2. CDR1 and CDR2 (germline): SGHAT, FQNNGV. V shed 0 bases, J shed 5 bases, and the junction held 10 bases outside the gene matches. This CDR3 comprises 16 residues. DNA of the CDR3: TGTGCCAGCAGCTTAGATCTTGGGGCCGCGGGGGACGAGCAGTACTTC. As protein: CASSLDLGAAGDEQYF.